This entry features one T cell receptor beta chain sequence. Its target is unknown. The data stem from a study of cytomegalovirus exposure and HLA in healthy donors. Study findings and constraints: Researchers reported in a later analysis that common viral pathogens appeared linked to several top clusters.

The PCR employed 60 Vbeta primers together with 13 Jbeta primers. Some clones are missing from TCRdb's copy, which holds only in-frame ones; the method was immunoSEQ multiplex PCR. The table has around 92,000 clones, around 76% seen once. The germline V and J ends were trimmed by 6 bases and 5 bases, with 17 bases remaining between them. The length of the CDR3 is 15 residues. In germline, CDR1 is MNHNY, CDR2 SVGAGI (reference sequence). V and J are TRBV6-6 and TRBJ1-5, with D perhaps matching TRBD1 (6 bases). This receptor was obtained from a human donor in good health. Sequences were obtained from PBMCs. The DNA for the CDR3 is TGTGCCAGCAGCCTGCTCGGACAGAAACATCAGCCCCAGCATTTT. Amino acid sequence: CASSLLGQKHQPQHF.